These 9 T cell receptor beta chains were all obtained from the same sample, sequenced in a study of shared clonotypes between healthy human individuals. Clones were sequenced by immunoSEQ multiplex PCR, and TCRdb holds only the in-frame ones, with some missing. The table has about 2.3 million clones, 85% to 95% seen once. The sample taken for sequencing was naive CD4+ T cells from PBMCs. Subset given: CD45RA+ positively selected. The receptor set was obtained from a man between 18 and 35 years old in good health. Some clones in this sample may be carry-over from other donors' samples.

The chain couples TRBV9 to TRBJ2-5; D could derive from TRBD1 or TRBD2 (7 bases each). The CDR3 totals 18 residues. Per the germline V gene, CDR1 is SGDLS and CDR2 is YYNGEE. Trimming removed 4 bases at V and 5 bases at J, with 27 bases between. The CDR3 sequence: CASSPPGGGGRVGETQYF. CDR3 coding DNA: TGTGCCAGCAGCCCTCCGGGGGGAGGGGGCAGGGTCGGTGAGACCCAGTACTTC.

A remark on this clone: Other nucleotide sequences in the sample specify the same CDR3. This rearrangement joins TRBV5-4 to TRBJ2-7, with D perhaps matching TRBD1 (6 bases). Germline V lookup: CDR1 SGHNT, CDR2 YYREEE (reference sequence). Trimming removed 5 bases from V and 3 bases from J, with 12 bases in between. The CDR3 contains 13 residues. This CDR3 reads CASSFGQSYEQYF. The CDR3 region has the DNA TGTGCCAGCAGTTTCGGACAGAGCTACGAGCAGTACTTC.

Concerning this clone itself: The same CDR3 arises from other DNA sequences in this sample as well. The rearrangement joins TRBV28 to TRBJ1-2, with 10 bases that match TRBD1. Germline CDR1 MDHEN, CDR2 SYDVKM. The CDR3 has 13 residues. J lost 5 bases, V lost 6 bases, and 3 bases had no gene match. The CDR3 DNA reads TGTGCCAGCAGGAGGACAGGGGGGTATGGCTACACCTTC. Translated: CASRRTGGYGYTF.

This clone was recorded once. The CDR3 DNA reads TGTGCCAGCAGCCCCCGGCCGGGGCGCGGATACGAGCAGTACTTC. Its translation: CASSPRPGRGYEQYF. The chain recombines TRBV13 with TRBJ2-7; D is tentatively TRBD1 or TRBD2 (5 bases each). With 5 bases removed from V and 4 bases from J, the gap between germline ends came to 18 bases. Germline loops: CDR1 PRHDT, CDR2 FYEKMQ (reference sequence). This CDR3 spans 15 amino acids. The complete variable domain, with remaining parts taken from reference TRBV13 and TRBJ2-7, reads AAGVIQSPRHLIKEKRETATLKCYPIPRHDTVYWYQQGPGQDPQFLISFYEKMQSDKGSIPDRFSAQQFSDYHSELNMSSLELGDSALYFCASSPRPGRGYEQYFGPGTRLTVT.

V usage is TRBV29-1 and J usage is TRBJ2-1; D remains unclear. Per germline, CDR1 SQVTM and CDR2 ANQGSEA. Trimming left V 6 bases short and J 2 bases short, with 14 bases between. The CDR3 totals 14 residues. The CDR3 is CSVLWGSPYNEQFF. Written as DNA, the CDR3 is TGCAGCGTCCTCTGGGGTAGTCCCTACAATGAGCAGTTCTTC.

The chain has TRBV19 and TRBJ2-7, with 9 bases that match TRBD2. This CDR3 has 15 residues. Unmatched junction bases numbered 9, after V lost 5 bases and J lost 4 bases. Germline loops: CDR1 LNHDA, CDR2 SQIVND (reference sequence). CDR3 loop: CASSYGAGGRYEQYF. CDR3 bases: TGTGCCAGTAGTTACGGCGCGGGAGGGCGGTACGAGCAGTACTTC.

The V and J genes are TRBV19 and TRBJ2-7; 7 bases are shared with TRBD2. Germline V gene data show CDR1 as LNHDA and CDR2 as SQIVND (reference sequence). V shed 6 bases and J 2 bases; nucleotides not matched to a gene: 10. CDR3 length: 15 residues. CDR3 region: CASRNSGTTAYEQYF. In DNA form, the CDR3 reads TGTGCCAGTAGGAATTCCGGGACTACCGCCTACGAGCAGTACTTC.

This sequence joins TRBV7-6 and TRBJ2-7, with 9 bases identical to TRBD1. The CDR3 extends over 14 amino acids. V shed 5 bases and J 1 base; nucleotides not matched to a gene: 3. Germline V gene data show CDR1 as SGHVS and CDR2 as FNYEAQ. The CDR3 reads CASSPDRGSYEQYF. The CDR3 DNA reads as TGTGCCAGCAGCCCAGACAGGGGGTCCTACGAGCAGTACTTC.

This clone was seen just once. V is TRBV5-8 and J is TRBJ1-1; no clear D gene. Germline V lookup: CDR1 SGHTS, CDR2 YDEGEE. The CDR3 sequence is 13 residues long. Trimming left V 0 bases short and J 1 base short, with 4 bases between. The CDR3, as DNA: TGTGCCAGCAGCTTGGGCAGGAACACTGAAGCTTTCTTT. Translating gives CASSLGRNTEAFF.